This T cell receptor (beta chain) is drawn from a study of T cell changes during pregnancy in multiple sclerosis. CDR3 size: 15 residues. Germline CDR1 reads WSHSY; CDR2 reads SAAADI. The junction had 4 bases not matched to a gene; V was cut back by 4 bases and J by 2 bases. Clones were read by immunoSEQ multiplex PCR, and TCRdb kept only the in-frame ones, dropping some. Among approximately 98,000 clones listed, just over 90% were seen once. The genes are TRBV10-2 and TRBJ1-3; 8 bases map to TRBD1. This TCR was recovered from a female donor in good health, enrolled as a control in a pregnancy study. The sequences come from peripheral blood, collected after pregnancy. The CDR3: CASSGTGLTGNTIYF. CDR3 coding DNA: TGCGCCAGCAGTGGGACAGGGCTAACTGGAAACACCATATATTTT.